This entry is about one T cell receptor beta chain. The CDR3 contains 15 residues. V shed 3 bases and J 5 bases; nucleotides not matched to a gene: 10. CDR1 is SGHNT and CDR2 is YYREEE in the germline V gene (reference sequence). This sample stems from a study of blood T cell repertoires in COVID-19. Study-wide background: Samples taken during acute and convalescent COVID-19 were collected in the United States, Italy and Spain. PBMCs, B-cell-depleted T cells, or T cells were the source of the cDNA or gDNA that made up the material.

Profiled with immunoSEQ multiplex PCR; TCRdb holds only in-frame clones, not every one. The data contain 200,000 to 250,000 clones, approximately 89% of them singletons. Specimen: PBMCs or T cells enriched from blood (not recorded which). The clonotype comes from a woman in her thirties who had been exposed to COVID-19. The chain has TRBV5-4 and TRBJ1-1; 7 positions match TRBD1. The CDR3 reads CASSYRQGEWTEAFF. CDR3 in DNA: TGTGCCAGCAGCTACCGACAGGGAGAATGGACTGAAGCTTTCTTT.